The T cell receptor (beta chain) described here comes from a study of shared clonotypes between healthy human individuals. General observations from the study: In this cohort, only blood was sampled, and tissue repertoires likely differ. Clonotypes shared by all four donors outscored non-shared clonotypes in generation probability.

The CDR3 is 14 amino acids. From germline, CDR1 is LNHNV and CDR2 YYDKDF (reference sequence). Trimming stripped 0 bases from V and 5 bases from J, with 7 bases between. A word on this clone: Its antigen is undetermined.

Using immunoSEQ multiplex PCR, the repertoire was profiled, and TCRdb retains in-frame clones only, with some absent. The table has some 2,000,000 clones, about 94% seen once. The TCR was taken from a man aged 18 to 30 in good health. V is TRBV15 and J is TRBJ1-4; D is undetermined. The sequenced material came from naive CD4+ T cells sorted from blood. The subset here: CD45RA+ positively selected. CDR3 protein: CATSRDLGNEKLFF. The CDR3 nucleotides are TGTGCCACCAGCAGAGATCTTGGCAATGAAAAACTGTTTTTT.